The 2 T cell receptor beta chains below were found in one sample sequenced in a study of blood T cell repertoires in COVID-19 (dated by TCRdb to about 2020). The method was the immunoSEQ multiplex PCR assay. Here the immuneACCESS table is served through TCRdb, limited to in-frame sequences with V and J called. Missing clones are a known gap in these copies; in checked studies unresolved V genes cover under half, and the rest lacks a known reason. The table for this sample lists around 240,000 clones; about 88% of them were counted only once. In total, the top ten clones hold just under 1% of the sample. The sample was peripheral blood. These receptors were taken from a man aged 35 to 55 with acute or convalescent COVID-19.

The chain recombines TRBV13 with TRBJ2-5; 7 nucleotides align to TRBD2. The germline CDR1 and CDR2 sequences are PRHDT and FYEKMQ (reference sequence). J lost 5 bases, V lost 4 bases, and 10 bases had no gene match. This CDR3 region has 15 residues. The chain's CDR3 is CASSWEGQDRETQYF. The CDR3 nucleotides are TGTGCCAGCAGCTGGGAGGGGCAGGACCGGGAGACCCAGTACTTC.

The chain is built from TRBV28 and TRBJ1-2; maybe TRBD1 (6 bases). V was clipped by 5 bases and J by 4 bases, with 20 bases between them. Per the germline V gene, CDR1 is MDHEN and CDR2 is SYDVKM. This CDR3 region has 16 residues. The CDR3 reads CASSPGVMVTFYGYTF. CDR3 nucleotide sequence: TGTGCCAGCAGTCCAGGGGTTATGGTCACTTTCTATGGCTACACCTTC.